The 12 T cell receptor beta chains listed next were all sequenced from one sample in a study of radiotherapy plus CTLA-4 blockade in lung cancer. Only in-frame clones appear in the TCRdb table, and some are missing; sequencing was by immunoSEQ multiplex PCR. The table lists approximately 50,000 clones, 73% of them singletons. The sample consisted of peripheral blood, taken from a patient treated with radiotherapy plus ipilimumab. All receptors come from a human donor with non-small cell lung cancer who had a complete response to radiotherapy plus ipilimumab.

The chain combines TRBV27 with TRBJ1-1, with D perhaps TRBD1 (6 bases). The V end was cut by 6 bases, the J end by 4 bases, with 15 bases between. CDR1 and CDR2 from the germline V gene are MNHEY and SMNVEV (reference sequence). This CDR3 is 14 amino acids long. The CDR3 region has the DNA TGTGCCAGCAGGCAGGGGCTTAGGAGCACTGAAGCTTTCTTT. As protein: CASRQGLRSTEAFF.

This clone ranks as medium-sized (0.01 to 0.1%). The V and J genes are TRBV28 and TRBJ1-4; possibly TRBD1 for D (6 bases). Germline-derived CDR1 and CDR2 are MDHEN and SYDVKM. The CDR3 has 16 residues. V lost 6 bases, J lost 3 bases, and 17 bases lay in between. CDR3 DNA: TGTGCCAGCAGACCCGACGATAACAGGGCTAATGAAAAACTGTTTTTT. Its translation is CASRPDDNRANEKLFF. The full variable domain, its missing parts supplied by reference TRBV28 and TRBJ1-4, is DVKVTQSSRYLVKRTGEKVFLECVQDMDHENMFWYRQDPGLGLRLIYFSYDVKMKEKGDIPEGYSVSREKKERFSLILESASTNQTSMYLCASRPDDNRANEKLFFGSGTQLSVL.

The genes are TRBV6-5 and TRBJ2-5, with a tentative D call TRBD1 (6 bases). The J call may be faulty, since TRBJ2-7 better matches the DNA end. Germline CDR1 and CDR2: MNHEY and SVGAGI. The CDR3 has 15 residues. Here the CDR3 reads CASSYSGDLTYEQYF. The CDR3 DNA sequence: TGTGCCAGCAGTTATTCAGGGGACCTAACCTACGAGCAGTACTTC.

The chain recombines TRBV10-3 with TRBJ1-2; 10 positions match TRBD1. V lost 7 bases and J lost 4; bases outside the gene matches: 12. Germline values: CDR1 ENHRY, CDR2 SYGVKD. The CDR3 spans 16 residues. The CDR3: CAINTGTGVWAYGYTF. The CDR3 DNA reads TGTGCCATCAACACCGGGACAGGGGTTTGGGCCTATGGCTACACCTTC.

The V call is TRBV10-1, the J call TRBJ2-4, with a possible D match to TRBD1 (6 bases). CDR3 length: 15 residues. Germline CDR1 WNHNN, CDR2 SYGVQD (reference sequence). The V and J ends lost 2 bases and 5 bases respectively, with 13 bases between them. In DNA form, the CDR3 reads TGCGCCAGCAGTGAGGGGCAGGGGATCCAAAACATTCAGTACTTC. It codes for CASSEGQGIQNIQYF.

The chain uses TRBV11-2 and TRBJ1-2, with 8 bases fitting TRBD1. The germline CDR1 and CDR2 sequences are SGHAT and FQNNGV. The CDR3 is made up of 15 amino acids. Losses at the gene ends were 1 base for V and 4 bases for J; bases not matched to a gene: 5. The CDR3 spells CASSLAGGLIYGYTF. CDR3 nucleotides: TGTGCCAGCAGCTTAGCAGGGGGCCTCATCTATGGCTACACCTTC.

This clone was seen only a few times. V is TRBV6-5 and J is TRBJ1-6; no clear D gene. Germline lookup yields CDR1 MNHEY and CDR2 SVGAGI. Trimming cost V 6 bases and J 11 bases, with 17 bases left between them. The CDR3 is 14 residues long. CDR3 nucleotides: TGTGCCAGCAGCCCGTTGGGAGCTTTGGCACCCCTCCACTTT. It specifies CASSPLGALAPLHF.

The chain employs TRBV2 and TRBJ2-5; the D is unclear. The DNA end lines up better with TRBJ2-7; the J call may be wrong. This CDR3 is built from 9 residues. The V gene's germline CDR1 is SNHLY and CDR2 FYNNEI. CDR3 sequence (DNA): TGTGCCAGCGGTTACGAGCAGTACTTC. Residues: CASGYEQYF.

V is TRBV19 and J is TRBJ2-1, with 9 bases identical to TRBD1. V shed 6 bases, J shed 6 bases, and the junction held 12 bases outside the gene matches. The CDR3 runs to 16 residues. Per the germline V gene, CDR1 is LNHDA and CDR2 is SQIVND (reference sequence). This CDR3 is CASRAVGTGYRNEQFF. The CDR3, as DNA: TGTGCCAGTAGAGCTGTCGGGACAGGGTATCGCAATGAGCAGTTCTTC. The full variable domain, completed using reference TRBV19 and TRBJ2-1, is DGGITQSPKYLFRKEGQNVTLSCEQNLNHDAMYWYRQDPGQGLRLIYYSQIVNDFQKGDIAEGYSVSREKKESFPLTVTSAQKNPTAFYLCASRAVGTGYRNEQFFGPGTRLTVL.

This clone has just a few counts. The gene calls are TRBV28 and TRBJ2-7; 10 positions match TRBD1. The CDR3 extends over 13 amino acids. The trim removed 6 bases at V and 3 bases at J, leaving 2 bases unmatched. CDR1 and CDR2 (germline): MDHEN, SYDVKM. The CDR3 reads CASRRTGGYEQYF. The CDR3 nucleotides are TGTGCCAGCAGACGGACAGGGGGCTACGAGCAGTACTTC.

The gene calls are TRBV7-9 and TRBJ2-2; unclear D gene. Germline CDR1 reads SEHNR; CDR2 reads FQNEAQ (reference sequence). The CDR3 consists of 18 residues. Trimming stripped 5 bases from V and 0 bases from J, with 19 bases between. CDR3 amino acids: CASSAKLNALANTGELFF. CDR3 bases: TGTGCCAGCAGCGCCAAACTAAACGCCCTCGCGAACACCGGGGAGCTGTTTTTT.

Comment on this clone: At one boundary the junction diverges from the germline segment, which might be a read error. The chain links TRBV7-6 to TRBJ2-7; D possibly corresponds to TRBD2 (6 bases). The CDR3 contains 15 residues. CDR1 and CDR2 from the germline V gene are SGHVS and FNYEAQ. The CDR3 region is CASSPRQGRNYEQHF. In nucleotides, the CDR3 is TGTGCCAGCAGCCCCCGACAAGGGAGGAACTACGAGCAGCACTTC.